The T cell receptor (beta chain) under discussion was sequenced for a study of cytomegalovirus exposure and HLA in healthy donors. Turning to this clone: What it binds is not known.

Notes on the study in general: Among the sequence variants, a highly shared cluster was likely an artifact of sequencing. There were around 160 TCR beta chains listed as cytomegalovirus-associated.

The CDR3 has 13 amino acids. Germline loops: CDR1 SGHRS, CDR2 YFSETQ. Deletions cut 2 bases from V and 2 bases from J, with 7 bases between. Vbeta (60) and Jbeta (13) primers were used in the PCR. Sequencing used immunoSEQ multiplex PCR; TCRdb keeps in-frame clones, though not all of them. This table holds over 150,000 clones, roughly 74% found once. This receptor was taken from a male donor in good health and CMV-seronegative. This chain connects TRBV5-1 to TRBJ1-1; a weak D match, TRBD1 (5 bases). Sequenced input: PBMCs. CDR3 sequence reads: CASSLQDNTEAFF. The DNA of the CDR3 is TGCGCCAGCAGCTTACAGGACAACACTGAAGCTTTCTTT.